The rows below give T cell receptor beta chains drawn from one sample of a study of response to subunit inactivated influenza vaccine. Via MiXCR, TCRdb re-called the RT-PCR reads, giving one row per CDR3 protein. This table has about 170,000 distinct CDR3 sequences, about an eighth appearing once. This sample also appeared in a second study, on T cells expressing NK-cell markers.

Material: CD8+ T cells sorted from PBMCs, obtained about 11 days after vaccination. All receptors come from a man aged 50-60 years who received an inactivated influenza vaccine. The CDR3 runs from the conserved cysteine through the conserved F or W. A D gene is named only where the DNA matches it firmly. Clone size is not always given. Where it is, it says once, few, many or a class for expanded clones.

size	V	J	D	DNA	CDR3
NA	TRBV10-2	TRBJ2-2	NA	TGCGCCAGCCGCCCGGCCGGGGAGCTGTTTTTT	CASRPAGELFF
NA	TRBV21-1	TRBJ2-7	NA	TGTGCCAGCAGCAAAGACCCCAGCTACTCCTACGAGCAGTACTTC	CASSKDPSYSYEQYF
NA	TRBV7-9	TRBJ1-5	NA	TGTGCCAGCAGCTTAGCGGGCCTCAATCAGCCCCAGCATTTT	CASSLAGLNQPQHF
NA	TRBV27	TRBJ2-7	NA	TGTTCCAGCAGCCGCTTAGGGGACAACTCCTACGAGCAGTACTTC	CSSSRLGDNSYEQYF
many	TRBV2	TRBJ2-5	NA	TGTGCCAGCTTAGGCCCCCAAGAGACCCAGTACTTC	CASLGPQETQYF
NA	TRBV30	TRBJ2-1	TRBD2	TGTGCCTGGAGTGGTTCCCCTAGCGGACCCTCGGGGGAGCAGTTCTTC	CAWSGSPSGPSGEQFF
few	TRBV5-6	TRBJ2-2	TRBD2	TGTGCCAGCAGCTTGCCTAGCGGGAGGACCGGGGAGCTGTTTTTT	CASSLPSGRTGELFF
NA	TRBV7-6	TRBJ2-1	TRBD2	TGTGCCAGCAGCCCCTTCTCGGGAGGGGGCAATGAGCAGTTCTTC	CASSPFSGGGNEQFF
few	TRBV4-2	TRBJ2-1	TRBD1	TGTGCCAGCAGCCATCCTCCCGACAGGGCAAGAGCCAATGAGCAGTTCTTC	CASSHPPDRARANEQFF
NA	TRBV2	TRBJ2-6	NA	TGTGCCAGCAGTGAAGCGCGGGGTGCTGGGGCCAACGTCCTGACTTTC	CASSEARGAGANVLTF
few	TRBV12-5	TRBJ2-1	TRBD1	TGTGCTAGTGGTTATACAGGGGGTAACTACAATGAGCAGTTCTTC	CASGYTGGNYNEQFF